This T cell receptor beta chain was sequenced for a study of graft-versus-host responses after intestinal transplantation. Study context: Tacrolimus plus steroids were given to all recipients for approximately 3 years, preceded by anti-thymocyte globulin induction. Overall study results and limits: Marrow from the recipient contained GvH clones, some of which had appeared first in ileum or blood.

V gave up 6 bases and J gave up 6 bases, with 21 bases separating them. From germline, CDR1 is LNHDA and CDR2 SQIVND (reference sequence). This CDR3 spans 16 amino acids. About this clone itself: Its antigen is not known.

Profiling relied on immunoSEQ multiplex PCR, and the TCRdb table lists in-frame clones only, not all of them. The sample has under 90,000 clones; around 93% are singletons. This specimen consisted of unstimulated CD4+ T cells sorted from spleen or lymph node cells, obtained before transplant. This TCR was recovered from a human donor who was the organ donor for an intestinal transplant. The J gene is TRBJ1-5, the V gene TRBV19; no definite D call. CDR3 sequence: CASRIMSEGRGQPQHF. In DNA, the CDR3 is TGTGCCAGTAGAATCATGTCCGAGGGCCGGGGTCAGCCCCAGCATTTT.